This TCR beta chain emerged from a study of vaccination and CD4 T cells after COVID-19. Germline V gives CDR1 SGHTA, CDR2 FQGTGA. The CDR3 is made up of 13 amino acids. The V end was cut by 5 bases, the J end by 4 bases, with 11 bases between. The Oncomine TCR Beta short-read assay generated sequence data from the DNA of cultured CD4+ T cells. TCRdb analysed the PCR reads with MiXCR anew, one entry per CDR3 protein. The data hold around 16,000 distinct CDR3 sequences, with roughly 45% observed a single time. Regarding treatment: approximately 9-day PBMC culture with coronavirus spike peptide pools or control peptides (ViraFEST assay). Culture proceeded for around 11 days, and CD4+ T cells were then isolated by negative selection. As regards this clonotype: What it binds is not known.

Study-wide points: Relatively few convalescent patients were studied, without early post-infection timepoints.

The clonotype comes from a human donor who had recovered from COVID-19. The chain has TRBV7-3 and TRBJ1-1; perhaps TRBD1 as D (6 bases). The specimen was CD4+ T cells from blood, cultured in vitro, collected after SARS-CoV-2 vaccination. CDR3 sequence reads: CASSQDRGTEAFF. As DNA, the CDR3 is TGTGCCAGCAGCCAGGACAGAGGCACTGAAGCTTTCTTT.